This T cell receptor (beta chain) was documented in a study of beta chain features in type 1 diabetes (dated by TCRdb to 2016 to 2019). Concerning the study at large: No differences in mean age, gender distribution, total cell number or subset yield were found between patients and healthy donors. A total of approximately 100,000,000 sorted cells were examined across all samples, and the number of cells per subset was strongly correlated with RNA yield. Regulatory and stem cell-like memory subsets were obtained from only 8 patients and about 8 healthy donors, while naive and central memory subsets were obtained from all 28 donors. In the study, recently diagnosed type 1 diabetes patients and matched healthy donors were compared on the TCRB repertoires of their sorted circulating CD4+ T cell subsets. Paper-wide results and their limitations: Because cDNA rather than genomic DNA was sequenced, highly expressing activated cells could have been over-represented, although no difference in activation and CD3 levels was found between groups. PCR may preferentially amplify shorter templates, but because patient and control samples were amplified and corrected together, any resulting skew would affect both groups equally. Fewer insertions and more nucleotide deletions at VDJ recombination sites were observed in patients with type 1 diabetes, implying thymic rearrangement abnormalities. The naive, central memory and regulatory TCRB repertoires appeared to resemble one another more closely among patients than among healthy donors. Because the HLA sub-analyses included only small numbers of individuals, any influence of HLA type on TCRB rearrangement was left unresolved. Type 1 diabetes patients showed a moderate but significant shortening of TCRB CDR3 length in all four CD4+ subsets.

Each donor gave one peripheral blood draw, averaging about 100 mL, which was collected into heparinised tubes. Using a panel that included CD45RO, CCR7, CD25, CD127, CD95 and CD27, naive, central memory, regulatory and stem cell-like memory CD4+ T cells were sorted on a BD FACSAria II. Purity was above 95% for every sorted population. PBMCs were separated immediately by Lymphoprep density gradient centrifugation and were stained directly, without being cultured. So that batch effects would be minimized, each experiment stained and sorted samples in pairs, pairing one healthy donor with one patient. This clone was counted only a few times. Its antigen remains undetermined. No base-level quality is on record; no much larger clone is a single base apart. The High Capacity cDNA Reverse Transcription Kit was used to reverse transcribe all of the isolated RNA, meaning that expressed TCRB transcripts were what got sequenced. Deep immunoSEQ sequencing was applied to naive, central memory and regulatory T cell samples, giving an average of about 3.6 million total reads per sample. After sorted cells were lysed in RLT buffer, RNA was extracted with DNase-treated RNeasy Micro or Mini kits, with the choice depending on cell number. To prevent cross-contamination, every cell subset was processed on its own, while patient and healthy donor samples were processed together. TCRB sequences were amplified from cDNA with the immunoSEQ multiplex PCR, producing 87-bp fragments spanning the CDR3 region. Amplicons were sequenced on the Illumina HiSeq platform. The source study handled its data this way. PCR bias was computationally corrected using synthetic template baselines, reads within Hamming distance 2 were collapsed, and singletons that could not be merged were discarded. By aligning reads against IMGT, V, D and J genes, CDR3 length, and insertions or deletions at six rearrangement sites were assigned. Clonotype counts were normalized to sorted cell number within each subset before computing true diversity and Gini coefficients with the tcR R package. The overlap coefficient, calculated on TCRB nucleotide sequences, was used to quantify repertoire sharing. Out-of-frame TCRB sequences from naive cells were analyzed to stand in for the pre-selection repertoire. TCRdb stores this immuneACCESS table with in-frame sequences only. Part of the clones is absent; in the studies checked, under half of the shortfall reflects unresolved V genes, and no reason is known for the rest. The D gene and trimming were derived from the DNA, and the V and J assignments and clone size from that table. This sample lists 300,000 to 350,000 clones; roughly a fifth were detected once. Clones ranked in the top ten supply 0.044% of the sample.

CDR1 and CDR2 (SNHLY, FYNNEI) derive from the germline V gene. V is pared back by 4 bases and J by 1 base, with 7 bases lying between the germline termini. The CDR3 sequence holds 13 residues, the cysteine and phenylalanine included. Only the CDR3 DNA stays, 39 bases, in frame from base 1. The source is a woman aged 18-30 years in good health. This receptor chain uses TRBV2 and TRBJ1-1; D gene: possibly TRBD1, on 5 matching bases. What was sequenced was naive CD4+ T cells from blood. The sample's cell subset or site label, in plain terms: true naive CD4+ T cells. The CDR3 is CASSAGPNTEAFF. In nucleotide form, the sequence is TGTGCCAGCAGTGCAGGGCCGAACACTGAAGCTTTCTTT.